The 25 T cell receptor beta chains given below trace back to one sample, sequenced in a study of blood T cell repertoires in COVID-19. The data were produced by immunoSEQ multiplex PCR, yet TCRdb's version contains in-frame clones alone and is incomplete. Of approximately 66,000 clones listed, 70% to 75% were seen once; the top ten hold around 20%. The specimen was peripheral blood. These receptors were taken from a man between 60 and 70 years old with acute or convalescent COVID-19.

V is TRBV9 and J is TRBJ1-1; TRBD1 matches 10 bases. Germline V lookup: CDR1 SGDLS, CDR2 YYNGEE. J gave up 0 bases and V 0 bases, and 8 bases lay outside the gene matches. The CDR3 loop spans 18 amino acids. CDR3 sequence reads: CASSVARDRGALNTEAFF. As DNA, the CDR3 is TGTGCCAGCAGCGTAGCTCGGGACAGGGGAGCCTTGAACACTGAAGCTTTCTTT.

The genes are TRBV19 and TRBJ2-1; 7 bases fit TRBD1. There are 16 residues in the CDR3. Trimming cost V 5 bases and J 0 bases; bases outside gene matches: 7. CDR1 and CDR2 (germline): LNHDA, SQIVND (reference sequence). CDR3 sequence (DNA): TGTGCCAGTAGTTCTGTGACAGGGAGCTCCTACAATGAGCAGTTCTTC. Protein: CASSSVTGSSYNEQFF.

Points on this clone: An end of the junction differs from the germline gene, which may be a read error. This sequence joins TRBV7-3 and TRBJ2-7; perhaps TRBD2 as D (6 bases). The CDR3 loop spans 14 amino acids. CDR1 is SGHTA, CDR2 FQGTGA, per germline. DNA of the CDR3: TGTGCCAGCAGCTTAAGGGGACTCTCCTACGGGCAGTACTTC. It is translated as CASSLRGLSYGQYF.

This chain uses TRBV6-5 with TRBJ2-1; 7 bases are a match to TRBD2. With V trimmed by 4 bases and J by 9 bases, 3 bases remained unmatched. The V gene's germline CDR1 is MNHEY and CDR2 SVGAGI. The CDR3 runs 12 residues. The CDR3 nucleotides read TGTGCCAGCAGTTCGGGGAGGGGTGAGCAGTTCTTC. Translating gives CASSSGRGEQFF.

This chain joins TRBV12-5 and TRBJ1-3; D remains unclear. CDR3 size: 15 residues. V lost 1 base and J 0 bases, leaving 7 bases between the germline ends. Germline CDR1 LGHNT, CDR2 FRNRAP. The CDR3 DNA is TGTGCTAGTGGTTTGGGGCTTGCCTCTGGAAACACCATATATTTT. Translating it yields CASGLGLASGNTIYF.

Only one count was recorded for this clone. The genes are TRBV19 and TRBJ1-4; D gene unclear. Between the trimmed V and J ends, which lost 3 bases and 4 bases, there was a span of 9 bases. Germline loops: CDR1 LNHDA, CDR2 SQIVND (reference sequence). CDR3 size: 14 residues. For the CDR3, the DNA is TGTGCCAGTAGTATCTCCACAAATAATGAAAAACTGTTTTTT. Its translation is CASSISTNNEKLFF.

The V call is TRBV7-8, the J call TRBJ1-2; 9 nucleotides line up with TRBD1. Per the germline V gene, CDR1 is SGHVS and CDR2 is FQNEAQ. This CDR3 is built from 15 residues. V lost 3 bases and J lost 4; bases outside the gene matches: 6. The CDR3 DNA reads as TGTGCCAGCAGCTTTGGACAGGGGAACTTCTATGGCTACACCTTC. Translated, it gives CASSFGQGNFYGYTF. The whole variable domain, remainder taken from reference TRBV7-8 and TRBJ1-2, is GAGVSQSPRYKVAKRGQDVALRCDPISGHVSLFWYQQALGQGPEFLTYFQNEAQLDKSGLPSDRFFAERPEGSVSTLKIQRTQQEDSAVYLCASSFGQGNFYGYTFGSGTRLTVV.

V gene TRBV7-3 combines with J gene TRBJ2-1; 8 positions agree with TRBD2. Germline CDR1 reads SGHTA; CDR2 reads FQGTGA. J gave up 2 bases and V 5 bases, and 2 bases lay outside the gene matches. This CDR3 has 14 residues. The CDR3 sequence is CASSGGRTYNEQFF. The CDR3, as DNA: TGTGCCAGCAGCGGCGGGAGGACCTACAATGAGCAGTTCTTC.

CDR3 DNA: TGTGCCAGTAGTAATAGAGGTGCGAGTACTAGCGGGAGGGCCGGCAGAGAGACCCAGTACTTC. Encoded protein: CASSNRGASTSGRAGRETQYF. The chain uses TRBV19 and TRBJ2-5, with 13 bases aligning to TRBD2. CDR1 LNHDA and CDR2 SQIVND come from the germline V gene (reference sequence). The CDR3 is 21 amino acids. V dropped 4 bases and J dropped 4; count of bases not matched to a gene: 21.

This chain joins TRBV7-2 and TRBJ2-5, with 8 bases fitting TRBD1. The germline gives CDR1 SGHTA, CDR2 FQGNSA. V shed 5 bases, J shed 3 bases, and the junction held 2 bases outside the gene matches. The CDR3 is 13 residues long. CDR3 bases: TGTGCCAGCAGCCCGGGACAGGAAGAGACCCAGTACTTC. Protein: CASSPGQEETQYF.

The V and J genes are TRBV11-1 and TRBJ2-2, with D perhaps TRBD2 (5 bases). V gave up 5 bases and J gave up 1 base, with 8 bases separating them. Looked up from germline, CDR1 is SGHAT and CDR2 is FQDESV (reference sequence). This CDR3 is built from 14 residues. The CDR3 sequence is CASSRAGNTGELFF. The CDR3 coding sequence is TGTGCCAGCAGCCGCGCGGGGAACACCGGGGAGCTGTTTTTT.

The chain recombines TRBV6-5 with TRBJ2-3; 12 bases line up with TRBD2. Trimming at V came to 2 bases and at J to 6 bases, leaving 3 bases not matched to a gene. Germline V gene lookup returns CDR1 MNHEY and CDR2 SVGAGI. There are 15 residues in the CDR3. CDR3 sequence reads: CASSYLTSGRDTQYF. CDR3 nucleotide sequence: TGTGCCAGCAGTTACCTCACTAGCGGGAGGGATACGCAGTATTTT.

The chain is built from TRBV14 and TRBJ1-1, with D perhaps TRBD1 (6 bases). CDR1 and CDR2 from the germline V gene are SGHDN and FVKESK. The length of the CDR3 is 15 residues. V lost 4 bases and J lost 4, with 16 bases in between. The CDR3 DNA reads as TGTGCCAGCAGCCTAGTACTGGACAGAGGCACTGAAGCTTTCTTT. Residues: CASSLVLDRGTEAFF.

The CDR3 sequence: CASSLARGDTQYF. CDR3 coding DNA: TGTGCCAGCAGCTTAGCGCGGGGGGATACGCAGTATTTT. The V and J genes are TRBV7-2 and TRBJ2-3; 7 bases align to TRBD2. V lost 0 bases, J lost 6 bases, and 0 bases stayed unmatched. Germline CDR1 is SGHTA and CDR2 is FQGNSA. The CDR3 consists of 13 residues.

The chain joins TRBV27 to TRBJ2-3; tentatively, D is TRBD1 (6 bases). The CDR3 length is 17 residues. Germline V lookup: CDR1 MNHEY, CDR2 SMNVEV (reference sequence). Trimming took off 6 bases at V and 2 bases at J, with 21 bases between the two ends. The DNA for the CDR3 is TGTGCCAGCAGGCCGCAACAGGGAGCCACTTACACAGATACGCAGTATTTT. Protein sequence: CASRPQQGATYTDTQYF.

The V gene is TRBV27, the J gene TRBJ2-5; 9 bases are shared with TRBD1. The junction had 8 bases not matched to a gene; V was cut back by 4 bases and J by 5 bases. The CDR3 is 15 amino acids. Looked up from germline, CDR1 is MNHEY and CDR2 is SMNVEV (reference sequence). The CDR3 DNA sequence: TGTGCCAGCAGTTCACCGGCTGACAGGGGGGAGACCCAGTACTTC. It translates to CASSSPADRGETQYF.

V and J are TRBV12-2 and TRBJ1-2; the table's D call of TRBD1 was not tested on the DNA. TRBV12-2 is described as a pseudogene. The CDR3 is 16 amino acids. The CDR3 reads CASRSTTGVTIDGYTF. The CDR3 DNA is TGTGCAAGTCGCTCTACGACAGGAGTAACTATTGATGGCTACACCTTC.

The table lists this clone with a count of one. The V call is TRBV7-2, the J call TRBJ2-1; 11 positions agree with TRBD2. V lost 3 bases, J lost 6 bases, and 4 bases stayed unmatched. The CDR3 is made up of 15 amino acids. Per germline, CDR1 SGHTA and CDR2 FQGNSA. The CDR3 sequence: CASSFSGGAGNEQFF. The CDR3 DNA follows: TGTGCCAGCAGCTTTAGCGGGGGGGCCGGCAATGAGCAGTTCTTC.

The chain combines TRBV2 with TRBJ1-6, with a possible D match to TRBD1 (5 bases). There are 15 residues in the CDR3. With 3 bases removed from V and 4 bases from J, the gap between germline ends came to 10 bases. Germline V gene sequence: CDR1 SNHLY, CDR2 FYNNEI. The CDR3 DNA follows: TGTGCCAGCAGTGATAAAGGGGTGTATAATTCACCCCTCCACTTT. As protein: CASSDKGVYNSPLHF.

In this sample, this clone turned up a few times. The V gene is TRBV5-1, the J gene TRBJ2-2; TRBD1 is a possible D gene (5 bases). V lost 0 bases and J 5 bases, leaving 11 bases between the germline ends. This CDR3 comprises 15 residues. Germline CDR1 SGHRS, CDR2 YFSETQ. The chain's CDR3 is CASSLGQGETGELFF. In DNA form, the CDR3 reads TGCGCCAGCAGCTTGGGCCAGGGCGAGACCGGGGAGCTGTTTTTT.

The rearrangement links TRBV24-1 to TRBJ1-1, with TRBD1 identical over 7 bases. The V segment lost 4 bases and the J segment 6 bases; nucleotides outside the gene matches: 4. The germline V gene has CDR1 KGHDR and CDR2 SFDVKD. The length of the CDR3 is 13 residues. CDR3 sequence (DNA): TGTGCCACCAGTGACCCGGGACAGCCTGAAGCTTTCTTT. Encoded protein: CATSDPGQPEAFF.

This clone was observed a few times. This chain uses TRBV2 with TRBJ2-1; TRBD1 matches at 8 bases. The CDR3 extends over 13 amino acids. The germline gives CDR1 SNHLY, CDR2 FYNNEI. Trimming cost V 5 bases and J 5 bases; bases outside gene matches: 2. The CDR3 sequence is CASSQGANNEQFF. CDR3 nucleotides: TGTGCCAGCAGTCAGGGGGCAAACAATGAGCAGTTCTTC.

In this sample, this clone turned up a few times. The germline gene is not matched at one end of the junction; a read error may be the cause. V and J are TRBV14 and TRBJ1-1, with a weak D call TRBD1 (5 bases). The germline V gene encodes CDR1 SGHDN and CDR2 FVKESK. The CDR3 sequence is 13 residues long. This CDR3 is CASNQLRGTEAFF. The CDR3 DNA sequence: TGTGCCAGCAACCAATTACGGGGGACTGAAGCTTTCTTT. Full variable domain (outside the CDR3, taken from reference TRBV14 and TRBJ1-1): EAGVTQFPSHSVIEKGQTVTLRCDPISGHDNLYWYRRVMGKEIKFLLHFVKESKQDESGMPNNRFLAERTGGTYSTLKVQPAELEDSGVYFCASNQLRGTEAFFGQGTRLTVV.

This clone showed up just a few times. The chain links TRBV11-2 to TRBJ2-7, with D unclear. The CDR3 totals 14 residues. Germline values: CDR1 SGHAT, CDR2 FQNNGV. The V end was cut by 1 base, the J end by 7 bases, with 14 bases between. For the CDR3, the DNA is TGTGCCAGCAGCTTAGGGGCTAATTTGGGTGAGCAGTACTTC. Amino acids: CASSLGANLGEQYF.

In DNA form, the CDR3 reads TGTGCCAGCAGTTACCTCAGCTCCTACGAGCAGTACGTC. It encodes CASSYLSSYEQYV. The chain couples TRBV6-5 to TRBJ2-7; D remains ambiguous. V was pared by 2 bases and J by 0 bases, with 5 bases between. This CDR3 contains 13 residues. Germline V lookup: CDR1 MNHEY, CDR2 SVGAGI.